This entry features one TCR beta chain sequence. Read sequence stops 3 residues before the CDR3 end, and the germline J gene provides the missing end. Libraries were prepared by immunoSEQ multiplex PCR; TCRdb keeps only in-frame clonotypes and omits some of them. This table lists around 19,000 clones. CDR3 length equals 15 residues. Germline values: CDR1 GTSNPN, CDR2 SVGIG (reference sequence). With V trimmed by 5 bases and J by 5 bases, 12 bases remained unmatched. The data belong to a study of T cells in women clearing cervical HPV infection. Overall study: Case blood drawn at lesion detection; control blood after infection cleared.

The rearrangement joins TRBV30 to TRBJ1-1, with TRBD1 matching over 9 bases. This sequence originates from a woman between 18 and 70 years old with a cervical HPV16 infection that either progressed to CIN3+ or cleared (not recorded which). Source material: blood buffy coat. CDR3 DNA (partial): TGTGCCTGGCATCAGGGACAGGGCCTGGGGACTGAA. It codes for CAWHQGQGLGTE. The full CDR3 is CAWHQGQGLGTEAFF.